This T cell receptor (beta chain) stems from a study of T-cell reconstitution after alpha-beta-depleted transplantation in children. Molecular barcoding with unique molecular identifiers was used for the TCRbeta library. MiXCR, run by TCRdb on the PCR reads, gives a single entry per CDR3 protein. The sample holds a few hundred thousand distinct CDR3 sequences, 13% seen once. This clonotype showed up many times. The antigen is not known. V was pared by 4 bases and J by 2 bases, with 8 bases of the junction left unmatched. The CDR3 has 16 residues. Germline V gene sequence: CDR1 SGHRS, CDR2 YFSETQ. Study results and limitations: Reportedly, only several hundred clones from non-depleted graft cells drove alpha-beta T-cell counts at about two months. Surviving recipient cells, namely T cells and thymic progenitors, were the source of high day-60 TCRbeta diversity in some patients. One year post-transplant, T-cell counts and diversity were largely derived from T cells produced anew.

The genes are TRBV5-1 and TRBJ2-5; 10 bases align to TRBD2. Sequenced here: PBMCs, mostly from graft donor cells, sampled 360 days after TCRalphabeta/CD19-depleted stem cell transplant. The clonotype originates from a male patient younger than 18 who had a stem cell transplant for acute myeloid leukemia, so the T cells may come from the graft donor. The CDR3 sequence is CASSTGLAEAQETQYF. CDR3 nucleotides: TGCGCCAGCAGCACTGGACTAGCGGAAGCTCAAGAGACCCAGTACTTC.